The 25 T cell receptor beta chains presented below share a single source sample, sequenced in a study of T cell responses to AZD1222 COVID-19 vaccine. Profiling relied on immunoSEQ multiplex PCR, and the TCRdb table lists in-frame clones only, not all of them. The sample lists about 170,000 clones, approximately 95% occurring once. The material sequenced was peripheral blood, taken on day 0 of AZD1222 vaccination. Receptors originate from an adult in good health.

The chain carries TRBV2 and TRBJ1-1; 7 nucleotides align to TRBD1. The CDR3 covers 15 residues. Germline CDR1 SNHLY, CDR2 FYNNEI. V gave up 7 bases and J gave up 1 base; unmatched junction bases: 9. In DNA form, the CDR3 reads TGTGCCAGCAAACCAGGGGGAATTCCGAACACTGAAGCTTTCTTT. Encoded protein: CASKPGGIPNTEAFF.

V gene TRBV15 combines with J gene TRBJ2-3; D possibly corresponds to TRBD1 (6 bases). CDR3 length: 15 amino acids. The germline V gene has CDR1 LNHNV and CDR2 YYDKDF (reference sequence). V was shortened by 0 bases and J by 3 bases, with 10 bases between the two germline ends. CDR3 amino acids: CATSRDPQGTDTQYF. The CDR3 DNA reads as TGTGCCACCAGCAGAGATCCCCAGGGGACAGATACGCAGTATTTT. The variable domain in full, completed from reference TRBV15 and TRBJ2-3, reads DAMVIQNPRYQVTQFGKPVTLSCSQTLNHNVMYWYQQKSSQAPKLLFHYYDKDFNNEADTPDNFQSRRPNTSFCFLDIRSPGLGDTAMYLCATSRDPQGTDTQYFGPGTRLTVL.

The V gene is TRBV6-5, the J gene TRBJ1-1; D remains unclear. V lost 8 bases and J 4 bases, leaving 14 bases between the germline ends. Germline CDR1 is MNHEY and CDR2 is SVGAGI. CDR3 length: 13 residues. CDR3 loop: CASPQFVSTEAFF. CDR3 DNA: TGTGCCAGCCCACAGTTCGTGAGCACTGAAGCTTTCTTT.

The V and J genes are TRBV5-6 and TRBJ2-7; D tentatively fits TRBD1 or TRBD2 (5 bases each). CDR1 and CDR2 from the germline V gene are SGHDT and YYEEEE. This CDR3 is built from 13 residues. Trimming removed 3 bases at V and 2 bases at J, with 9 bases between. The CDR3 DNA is TGTGCCAGCAGCTCGGGGCTGCCCTACGAGCAGTACTTC. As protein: CASSSGLPYEQYF.

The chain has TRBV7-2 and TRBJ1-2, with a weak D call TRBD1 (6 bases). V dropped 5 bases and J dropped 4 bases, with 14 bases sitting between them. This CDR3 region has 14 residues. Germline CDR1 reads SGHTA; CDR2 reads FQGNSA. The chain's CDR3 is CASSDEAGVYGYTF. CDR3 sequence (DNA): TGTGCCAGCAGCGACGAGGCAGGGGTCTATGGCTACACCTTC.

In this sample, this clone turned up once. The CDR3 region has the DNA TGCGCCAGCAGCTTGGGGACAAATGAAAAACTGTTTTTT. As protein: CASSLGTNEKLFF. The chain recombines TRBV5-1 with TRBJ1-4, with a weak D call TRBD1 (5 bases). Trimming cost V 0 bases and J 5 bases, with 5 bases left between them. There are 13 residues in the CDR3. The V gene's germline CDR1 is SGHRS and CDR2 YFSETQ.

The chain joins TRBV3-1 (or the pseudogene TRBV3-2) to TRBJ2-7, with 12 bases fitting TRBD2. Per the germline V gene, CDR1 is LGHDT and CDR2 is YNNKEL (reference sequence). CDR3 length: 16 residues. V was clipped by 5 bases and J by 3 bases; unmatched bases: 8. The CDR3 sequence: CASSVGTSGSIYEQYF. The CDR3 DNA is TGTGCCAGCAGCGTAGGGACTAGCGGGTCCATCTACGAGCAGTACTTC.

CDR3 sequence reads: CASSEGAGVNTEAFF. In DNA form, the CDR3 reads TGCGCCAGCAGTGAGGGGGCAGGGGTGAACACTGAAGCTTTCTTT. The chain recombines TRBV10-1 with TRBJ1-1; weak D call: TRBD1 (6 bases). Germline V gene sequence: CDR1 WNHNN, CDR2 SYGVQD (reference sequence). This CDR3 has 15 amino acids. The V gene lost 2 bases and the J gene lost 0 bases, with 10 bases spanning the gap.

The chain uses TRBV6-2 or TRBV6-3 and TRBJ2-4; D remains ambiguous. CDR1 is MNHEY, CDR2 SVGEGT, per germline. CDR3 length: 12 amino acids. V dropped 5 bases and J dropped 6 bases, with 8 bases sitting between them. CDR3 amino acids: CASSLDVNIQYF. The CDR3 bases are TGTGCCAGCAGTCTGGACGTAAACATTCAGTACTTC.

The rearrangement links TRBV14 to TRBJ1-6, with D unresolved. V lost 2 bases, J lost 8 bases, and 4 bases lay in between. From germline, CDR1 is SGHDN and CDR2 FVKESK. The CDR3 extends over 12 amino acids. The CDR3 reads CASSQIYSPLHF. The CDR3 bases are TGTGCCAGCAGCCAAATTTATTCACCCCTCCACTTT.

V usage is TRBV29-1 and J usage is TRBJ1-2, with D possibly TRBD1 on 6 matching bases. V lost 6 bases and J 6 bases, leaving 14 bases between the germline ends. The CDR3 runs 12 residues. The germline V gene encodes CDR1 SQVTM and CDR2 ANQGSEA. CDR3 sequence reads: CSVYREIDGYTF. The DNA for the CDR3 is TGCAGCGTCTACAGGGAGATCGATGGCTACACCTTC.

Here the CDR3 DNA reads TGTGCCAGTTATACTAGCGGGGGAAATGAGCAGTTCTTC. It translates to CASYTSGGNEQFF. This chain connects TRBV27 to TRBJ2-1; 11 nucleotides match TRBD2. The junction had 5 bases not matched to a gene; V was cut back by 9 bases and J by 7 bases. The CDR3 is 13 amino acids. Germline CDR1 is MNHEY and CDR2 is SMNVEV (reference sequence).

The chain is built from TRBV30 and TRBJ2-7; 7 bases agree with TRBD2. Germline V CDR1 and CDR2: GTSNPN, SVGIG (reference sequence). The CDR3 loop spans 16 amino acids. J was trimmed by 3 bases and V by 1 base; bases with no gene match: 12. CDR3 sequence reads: CAWSDLGPGLLYEQYF. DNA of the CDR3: TGTGCCTGGAGTGATCTGGGGCCGGGACTACTCTACGAGCAGTACTTC. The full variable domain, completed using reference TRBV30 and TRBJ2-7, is SQTIHQWPATLVQPVGSPLSLECTVEGTSNPNLYWYRQAAGRGLQLLFYSVGIGQISSEVPQNLSASRPQDRQFILSSKKLLLSDSGFYLCAWSDLGPGLLYEQYFGPGTRLTVT.

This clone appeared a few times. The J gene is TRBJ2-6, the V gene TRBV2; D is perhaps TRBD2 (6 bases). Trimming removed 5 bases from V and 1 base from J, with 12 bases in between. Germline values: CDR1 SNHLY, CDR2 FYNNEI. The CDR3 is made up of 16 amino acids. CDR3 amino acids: CASSSRLVSGANVLTF. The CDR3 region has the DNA TGTGCCAGCAGTTCCCGACTAGTTTCTGGGGCCAACGTCCTGACTTTC.

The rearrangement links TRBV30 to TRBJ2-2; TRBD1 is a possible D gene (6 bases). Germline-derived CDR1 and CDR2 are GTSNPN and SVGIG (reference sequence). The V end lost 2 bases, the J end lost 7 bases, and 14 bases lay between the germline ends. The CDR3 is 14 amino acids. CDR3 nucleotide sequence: TGTGCCTGGAGTCTTCAGGGGCTAATCGGGGAGCTGTTTTTT. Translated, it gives CAWSLQGLIGELFF.

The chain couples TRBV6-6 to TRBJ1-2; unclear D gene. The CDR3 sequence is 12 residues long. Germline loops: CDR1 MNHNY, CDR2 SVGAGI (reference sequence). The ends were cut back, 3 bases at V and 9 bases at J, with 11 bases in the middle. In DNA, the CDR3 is TGTGCCAGCAGTTATCAAGACGCTAGCTACACCTTC. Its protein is CASSYQDASYTF.

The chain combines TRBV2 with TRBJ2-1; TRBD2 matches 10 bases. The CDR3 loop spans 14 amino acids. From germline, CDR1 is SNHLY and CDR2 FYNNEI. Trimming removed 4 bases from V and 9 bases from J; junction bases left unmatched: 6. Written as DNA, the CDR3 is TGTGCCAGCAGTGTAAGCGGGGGGGCCGGTGAGCAGTTCTTC. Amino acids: CASSVSGGAGEQFF.

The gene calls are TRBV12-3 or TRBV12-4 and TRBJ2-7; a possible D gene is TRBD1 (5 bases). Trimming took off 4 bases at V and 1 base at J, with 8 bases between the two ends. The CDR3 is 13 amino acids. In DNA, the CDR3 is TGTGCCAGCAGTTCGGACAATTCCTACGAGCAGTACTTC. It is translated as CASSSDNSYEQYF.

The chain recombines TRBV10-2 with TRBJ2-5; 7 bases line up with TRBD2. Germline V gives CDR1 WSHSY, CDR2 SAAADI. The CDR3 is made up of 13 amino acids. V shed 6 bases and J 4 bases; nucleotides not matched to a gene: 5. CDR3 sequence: CASSTGTIETQYF. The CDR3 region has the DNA TGCGCCAGCAGCACCGGGACTATAGAGACCCAGTACTTC.

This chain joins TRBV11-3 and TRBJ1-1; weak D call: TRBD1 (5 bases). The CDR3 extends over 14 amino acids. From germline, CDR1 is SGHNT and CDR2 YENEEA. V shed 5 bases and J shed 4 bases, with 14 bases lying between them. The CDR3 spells CASSPIGVSTEAFF. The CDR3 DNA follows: TGTGCCAGCAGCCCCATAGGGGTTAGCACTGAAGCTTTCTTT.

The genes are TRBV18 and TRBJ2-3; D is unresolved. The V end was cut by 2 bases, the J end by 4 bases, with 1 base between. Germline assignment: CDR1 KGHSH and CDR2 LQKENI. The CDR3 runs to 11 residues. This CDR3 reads CASSPSDTQYF. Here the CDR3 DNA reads TGTGCCAGCTCACCATCAGATACGCAGTATTTT.

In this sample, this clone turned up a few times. The chain's CDR3 is CSGYGTSNTEAFF. Written as DNA, the CDR3 is TGCAGCGGATACGGGACGTCGAACACTGAAGCTTTCTTT. This chain joins TRBV29-1 and TRBJ1-1; possible D gene TRBD1, 5 bases. The ends were cut back, 7 bases at V and 1 base at J, with 13 bases in the middle. The CDR3 contains 13 residues. Germline loops: CDR1 SQVTM, CDR2 ANQGSEA. Full variable domain (rest looked up from reference TRBV29-1 and TRBJ1-1): SAVISQKPSRDICQRGTSLTIQCQVDSQVTMMFWYRQQPGQSLTLIATANQGSEATYESGFVIDKFPISRPNLTFSTLTVSNMSPEDSSIYLCSGYGTSNTEAFFGQGTRLTVV.

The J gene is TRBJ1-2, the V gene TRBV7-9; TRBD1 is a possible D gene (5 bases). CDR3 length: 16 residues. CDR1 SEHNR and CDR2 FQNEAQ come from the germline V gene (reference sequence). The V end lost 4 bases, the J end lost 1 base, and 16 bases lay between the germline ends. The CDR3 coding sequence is TGTGCCAGCAGCTACACAGCCCGGGGGGGTAACTATGGCTACACCTTC. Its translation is CASSYTARGGNYGYTF.

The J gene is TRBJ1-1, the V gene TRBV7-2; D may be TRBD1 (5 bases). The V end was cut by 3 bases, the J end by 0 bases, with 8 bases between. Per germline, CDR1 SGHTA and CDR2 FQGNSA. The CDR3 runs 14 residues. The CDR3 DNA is TGTGCCAGCAGCTTGGACAACATGAACACTGAAGCTTTCTTT. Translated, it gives CASSLDNMNTEAFF.

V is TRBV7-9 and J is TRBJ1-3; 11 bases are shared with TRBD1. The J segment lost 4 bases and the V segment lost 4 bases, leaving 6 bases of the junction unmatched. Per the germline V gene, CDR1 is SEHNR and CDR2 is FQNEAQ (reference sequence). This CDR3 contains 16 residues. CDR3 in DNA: TGTGCCAGCAGCTCAGGACAGGGGGCGCCCGGAAACACCATATATTTT. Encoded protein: CASSSGQGAPGNTIYF.